The 21 T cell receptor beta chains listed next were all sequenced from one sample in a study of blood T cell repertoires in COVID-19. Here immunoSEQ multiplex PCR was the method, and the copy in TCRdb shows in-frame clones only, minus some. In the table there are over 250,000 clones, roughly 90% of which are singletons. Specimen: peripheral blood. The receptors derive from a woman in her twenties or thirties with acute or convalescent COVID-19.

The CDR3 reads CASSLAGAPDTQYF. CDR3 in DNA: TGCGCCAGCAGCTTGGCGGGAGCTCCAGATACGCAGTATTTT. This chain links TRBV5-1 with TRBJ2-3, with D possibly being TRBD2 (6 bases). Looked up from germline, CDR1 is SGHRS and CDR2 is YFSETQ. Between the trimmed V and J ends, which lost 0 bases and 4 bases, there was a span of 9 bases. This CDR3 is built from 14 residues.

V gene TRBV19 combines with J gene TRBJ2-1; 8 nucleotides line up with TRBD2. CDR1 and CDR2 from the germline V gene are LNHDA and SQIVND (reference sequence). V dropped 3 bases and J dropped 8; count of bases not matched to a gene: 9. The CDR3 consists of 15 residues. This CDR3 is CASSIYQREYDEQFF. CDR3 nucleotides: TGTGCCAGTAGTATTTATCAGCGGGAGTACGATGAGCAGTTCTTC.

The gene calls are TRBV5-1 and TRBJ2-7, with 12 bases lining up with TRBD2. The CDR3 has 17 residues. Germline V gene lookup returns CDR1 SGHRS and CDR2 YFSETQ. V lost 2 bases to trimming and J lost 0 bases; unmatched junction nucleotides: 6. The CDR3 coding sequence is TGCGCCAGCAGCTTCCTAGCGGGAGGGATAAGCTCCTACGAGCAGTACTTC. It specifies CASSFLAGGISSYEQYF.

V usage is TRBV9 and J usage is TRBJ2-2; D is uncertain. Germline V gene lookup returns CDR1 SGDLS and CDR2 YYNGEE. Deletions cut 1 base from V and 4 bases from J, with 5 bases between. The CDR3 covers 13 residues. CDR3 coding DNA: TGTGCCAGCAGCGTACAGATCACCGGGGAGCTGTTTTTT. It translates to CASSVQITGELFF.

The chain employs TRBV12-5 and TRBJ2-3, with 12 bases fitting TRBD2. CDR1 LGHNT and CDR2 FRNRAP come from the germline V gene. CDR3 length: 15 amino acids. After removal of 5 bases from V and 2 bases from J, the junction contained 2 bases not matched to a gene. For the CDR3, the DNA is TGTGCTAGTGGTGGACTAGCGGGGCTCACAGATACGCAGTATTTT. It encodes CASGGLAGLTDTQYF.

The rearrangement uses TRBV7-9 and TRBJ2-1; TRBD1 might be the D (6 bases). The CDR3 runs to 15 residues. Germline V gives CDR1 SEHNR, CDR2 FQNEAQ (reference sequence). V dropped 4 bases and J dropped 4 bases, with 14 bases sitting between them. This CDR3 is CASSWGRGRYNEQFF. DNA of the CDR3: TGTGCCAGCAGCTGGGGCAGGGGAAGGTACAATGAGCAGTTCTTC.

As DNA, the CDR3 is TGTGCCAGCAGCTTAGCAGCGGGGCTTAGCACAGATACGCAGTATTTT. Its protein is CASSLAAGLSTDTQYF. The rearrangement links TRBV11-3 to TRBJ2-3; 7 positions agree with TRBD2. The J segment lost 0 bases and the V segment lost 1 base, leaving 4 bases of the junction unmatched. This CDR3 is built from 16 residues. The germline V gene has CDR1 SGHNT and CDR2 YENEEA.

CDR3 amino acids: CASSPRGVTNTEAFF. Written as DNA, the CDR3 is TGTGCCAGCTCACCACGGGGGGTTACGAACACTGAAGCTTTCTTT. The V call is TRBV18, the J call TRBJ1-1; D may be TRBD1 (5 bases). Trimming stripped 1 base from V and 1 base from J, with 10 bases between. CDR3 length equals 15 residues. Germline V gives CDR1 KGHSH, CDR2 LQKENI.

The chain recombines TRBV6-5 with TRBJ2-1; 8 bases map to TRBD1. In germline, CDR1 is MNHEY, CDR2 SVGAGI. This CDR3 comprises 16 residues. V shed 4 bases and J 0 bases; nucleotides not matched to a gene: 5. The CDR3 loop is CASSSGTGSSYNEQFF. CDR3 nucleotides: TGTGCCAGCAGTTCCGGGACAGGAAGCTCCTACAATGAGCAGTTCTTC.

This chain connects TRBV4-1 to TRBJ2-1; possible D gene TRBD1, 7 bases. CDR1 is MGHRA, CDR2 YSYEKL, per germline. The CDR3 is 17 residues long. Trimming left V 1 base short and J 1 base short, with 14 bases between. CDR3 region: CASSQAQGGDSYNEQFF. DNA of the CDR3: TGCGCCAGCAGCCAAGCCCAGGGGGGAGATTCCTACAATGAGCAGTTCTTC.

J is TRBJ1-2 and V is TRBV5-4; TRBD1 matches at 10 bases. The V and J ends lost 5 bases and 2 bases, in that order; junction bases with no gene match: 12. The CDR3 is 17 residues long. The germline gives CDR1 SGHNT, CDR2 YYREEE (reference sequence). The CDR3 is CASRAGGTGEVNYGYTF. CDR3 nucleotides: TGTGCCAGCAGGGCCGGGGGGACAGGGGAGGTCAACTATGGCTACACCTTC.

The chain joins TRBV3-1 (or the pseudogene TRBV3-2) to TRBJ2-1, with 13 bases identical to TRBD2. Germline V lookup: CDR1 LGHDT, CDR2 YNNKEL (reference sequence). V gave up 4 bases and J gave up 10 bases; unmatched junction bases: 10. This CDR3 spans 16 amino acids. CDR3 sequence: CASSPAGTSGIREQFF. The DNA for the CDR3 is TGTGCCAGCAGCCCCGCCGGGACTAGCGGGATACGGGAGCAGTTCTTC.

The CDR3 is CASSQTGGRGANVLTF. The CDR3 nucleotides are TGTGCCAGCAGCCAGACAGGGGGAAGAGGGGCCAACGTCCTGACTTTC. This rearrangement joins TRBV3-1 (or the pseudogene TRBV3-2) to TRBJ2-6; 9 bases line up with TRBD1. V shed 3 bases and J 4 bases; nucleotides not matched to a gene: 4. From germline, CDR1 is LGHDT and CDR2 YNNKEL (reference sequence). The CDR3 is made up of 16 amino acids.

The chain is built from TRBV29-1 and TRBJ1-1; no firm D call. In germline, CDR1 is SQVTM, CDR2 ANQGSEA. The V end was cut by 3 bases, the J end by 4 bases, with 15 bases between. The CDR3 totals 14 residues. The CDR3 spells CSVEVHSGGTEAFF. The CDR3 region has the DNA TGCAGCGTTGAGGTCCACAGTGGAGGCACTGAAGCTTTCTTT.

CDR3 amino acids: CASSQPNDIYNEQFF. In nucleotides, the CDR3 is TGTGCCAGCAGCCAACCCAATGACATTTACAATGAGCAGTTCTTC. The V call is TRBV3-1 (or the pseudogene TRBV3-2), the J call TRBJ2-1; no clear D gene. The V gene's germline CDR1 is LGHDT and CDR2 YNNKEL (reference sequence). Trimming left V 2 bases short and J 4 bases short, with 12 bases between. The CDR3 loop spans 15 amino acids.

V is TRBV3-1 (or the pseudogene TRBV3-2) and J is TRBJ2-3; 14 bases are shared with TRBD2. Germline-derived CDR1 and CDR2 are LGHDT and YNNKEL (reference sequence). There are 18 residues in the CDR3. V lost 2 bases to trimming and J lost 3 bases; unmatched junction nucleotides: 7. The CDR3 DNA reads TGTGCCAGCAGCCAATCCCGACTAGCGGGAGGGAGGACAGATACGCAGTATTTT. Amino acids: CASSQSRLAGGRTDTQYF.

This chain uses TRBV5-4 with TRBJ2-1; 10 bases align to TRBD2. Germline assignment: CDR1 SGHNT and CDR2 YYREEE (reference sequence). This CDR3 is built from 17 residues. V shed 0 bases and J 4 bases; nucleotides not matched to a gene: 7. CDR3: CASSLALLAGSYNEQFF. CDR3 DNA: TGTGCCAGCAGCTTGGCCCTACTAGCGGGATCTTACAATGAGCAGTTCTTC.

V gene TRBV4-3 combines with J gene TRBJ2-2; D is unresolved. Germline CDR1 and CDR2: LGHNA and YSLEER. Deletions cut 0 bases from V and 3 bases from J, with 8 bases between. The CDR3 sequence is 15 residues long. This chain's CDR3 is CASSQEGSHTGELFF. The CDR3 coding sequence is TGCGCCAGCAGCCAAGAGGGTAGCCACACCGGGGAGCTGTTTTTT.

This chain uses TRBV27 with TRBJ1-1; D is perhaps TRBD1 (6 bases). Germline V lookup: CDR1 MNHEY, CDR2 SMNVEV (reference sequence). The V end lost 8 bases, the J end lost 0 bases, and 13 bases lay between the germline ends. There are 14 residues in the CDR3. The CDR3 coding sequence is TGTGCCAGCGCCGACAGGTTTGTGAACACTGAAGCTTTCTTT. Translated, it gives CASADRFVNTEAFF.

This clone was seen a few times. The chain links TRBV9 to TRBJ1-2; weak D call: TRBD1 (5 bases). The CDR3 length is 15 residues. The ends were cut back, 1 base at V and 3 bases at J, with 13 bases in the middle. Germline V gene sequence: CDR1 SGDLS, CDR2 YYNGEE. CDR3: CASSVNPGSDYGYTF. Here the CDR3 DNA reads TGTGCCAGCAGCGTAAATCCAGGGTCGGACTATGGCTACACCTTC.

The rearrangement joins TRBV19 to TRBJ1-5, with D unresolved. V dropped 9 bases and J dropped 0 bases, with 15 bases sitting between them. CDR1 and CDR2 from the germline V gene are LNHDA and SQIVND (reference sequence). The CDR3 loop spans 15 amino acids. In nucleotides, the CDR3 is TGTGCCAGCGGGATCGAGGCAGTTAGCAATCAGCCCCAGCATTTT. Translation: CASGIEAVSNQPQHF. The variable domain in full, completed from reference TRBV19 and TRBJ1-5, reads DGGITQSPKYLFRKEGQNVTLSCEQNLNHDAMYWYRQDPGQGLRLIYYSQIVNDFQKGDIAEGYSVSREKKESFPLTVTSAQKNPTAFYLCASGIEAVSNQPQHFGDGTRLSIL.